The sequence of this TCR beta chain was determined in a study of CD8 T cells in Susac syndrome (dated by TCRdb to between 2018 and 2020). With respect to the entire study: Among the Susac syndrome patients who were sequenced, clinically active disease was present in about six and clinical remission was observed in fewer than 10. Susac syndrome patients were therapy-naive, on corticosteroids (some also receiving IVIg), or on IVIg alone at blood withdrawal. Repertoire sequencing was used to test whether CD8+ T cell activation and differentiation in Susac syndrome was antigen driven. Study-wide conclusions, independent of this receptor: The TCR sequencing and HLA analysis was acknowledged to have included a relatively small number of individuals. The CD4+ T cell repertoire of patients with Susac syndrome showed no detectable clonal expansion.

Concerning this clonotype: Its antigen remains unidentified. There are no base qualities to consult, and no much larger clone falls within one base.

Deletion took 0 bases off V and 9 bases off J, with a span of 18 bases between the germline ends. The CDR3, from cysteine to phenylalanine, totals 16 residues. Only CDR3 DNA remains: 48 bases, in frame from the first base. The germline V gene specifies SQVTM as CDR1 and ANQGSEA as CDR2. RNA was extracted using the RNeasy kit, and about 0.5 to 1 ug of the RNA was reverse transcribed with random hexamers. The immunoSEQ multiplex PCR assay, which covers 54 Vbeta and 13 Jbeta segments, was used to amplify TCR beta CDR3 regions. To correct PCR amplification bias, a synthetic template baseline was used for both primer optimization and computational correction. Per the authors' processing: Only productive sequences were kept, with reads annotated to V, D and J genes according to IMGT and analyzed in immunoSEQ Analyzer. Clonality was computed as one minus Shannon entropy normalized by log2 of the number of productive unique sequences. For each patient and control, public and private clones were evaluated among the 100 most prevalent clones. A clone was defined as Susac-specific if it was absent from the healthy and MS cohorts, from around 960 published viral clones and from other ImmuneACCESS disease sequences. Using fastp trimming at Q25 and MiXCR clonotype assembly, TCRdb reanalyzed the public sequencing data and kept in-frame beta chains. Every distinct CDR3 protein forms one entry, paired with its most common genes and DNA. For this entry, the V and J calls and clone size follow TCRdb and not the study's own pipeline. Present in this sample are around 170,000 distinct CDR3 sequences, almost 96% of which were seen just once. In total, the top ten clones hold 0.098% of the sample.

High-throughput TCR beta sequencing profiled peripheral blood CD8+ and CD4+ T cells from healthy donors, Susac syndrome patients and multiple sclerosis patients. Susac syndrome patients met recently defined diagnostic criteria for definite or probable disease. Bulk CD8+ and CD4+ T cells were purified by magnetic negative isolation, while CD8+ TEMRA cells were enriched using FACS. Blood was collected in EDTA tubes and processed within 24 hours, with PBMCs isolated through density gradient centrifugation. PBMCs intended for TCR sequencing were cryopreserved in liquid nitrogen and thawed later in a water bath at 37 degrees C. A purity of at least 90% was achieved for sorted or isolated CD4+, CD8+ and CD8+ TEMRA cells.

In this chain, TRBV29-1 is recombined with TRBJ1-6; the D region possibly corresponds to TRBD1 (5 bases align). The receptor was derived from a human donor with Susac syndrome. Sequenced input: CD4+ T cells from PBMCs. Here the CDR3 is given as CSVEDRERFLGSPLHF. The nucleotide sequence reads as follows: TGCAGCGTTGAAGACAGGGAACGGTTTTTAGGTTCACCCCTCCACTTT.